This TCR beta chain was sequenced in a study of blood T cell repertoires in COVID-19. Using immunoSEQ multiplex PCR, the repertoire was profiled, and TCRdb retains in-frame clones only, with some absent. The sample has about 94,000 clones; 80% to 85% are singletons. V gave up 5 bases and J gave up 0 bases, with 17 bases separating them. The CDR3 is 17 amino acids. Germline CDR1 reads LNHDA; CDR2 reads SQIVND (reference sequence). The chain links TRBV19 to TRBJ1-5, with D perhaps TRBD1 (5 bases). This clonotype was obtained from a man in his 60s with acute or convalescent COVID-19. The sequencing sample was made of peripheral blood. Here the CDR3 DNA reads TGTGCCAGTAGTCCCCGACAGCTAACTTATAGCAATCAGCCCCAGCATTTT. It codes for CASSPRQLTYSNQPQHF.